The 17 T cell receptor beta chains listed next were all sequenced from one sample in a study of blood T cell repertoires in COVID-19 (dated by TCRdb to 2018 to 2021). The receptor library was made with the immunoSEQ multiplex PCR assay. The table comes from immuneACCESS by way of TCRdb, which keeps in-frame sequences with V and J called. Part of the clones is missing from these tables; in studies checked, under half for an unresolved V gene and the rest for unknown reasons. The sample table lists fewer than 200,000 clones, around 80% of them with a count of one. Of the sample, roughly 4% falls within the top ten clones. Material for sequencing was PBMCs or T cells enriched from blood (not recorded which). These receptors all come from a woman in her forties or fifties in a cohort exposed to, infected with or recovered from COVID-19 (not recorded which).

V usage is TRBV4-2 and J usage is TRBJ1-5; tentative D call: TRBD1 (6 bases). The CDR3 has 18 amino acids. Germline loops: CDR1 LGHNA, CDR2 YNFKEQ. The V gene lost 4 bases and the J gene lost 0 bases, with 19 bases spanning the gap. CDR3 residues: CASSPRPPGQNSNQPQHF. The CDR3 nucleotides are TGTGCCAGCAGCCCCCGCCCGCCCGGACAGAATAGCAATCAGCCCCAGCATTTT.

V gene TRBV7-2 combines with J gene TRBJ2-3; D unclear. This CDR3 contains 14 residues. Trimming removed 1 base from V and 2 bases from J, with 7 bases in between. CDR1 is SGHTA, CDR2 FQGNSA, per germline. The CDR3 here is CASSLDLFTDTQYF. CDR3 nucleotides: TGTGCCAGCAGCTTAGATTTATTCACAGATACGCAGTATTTT.

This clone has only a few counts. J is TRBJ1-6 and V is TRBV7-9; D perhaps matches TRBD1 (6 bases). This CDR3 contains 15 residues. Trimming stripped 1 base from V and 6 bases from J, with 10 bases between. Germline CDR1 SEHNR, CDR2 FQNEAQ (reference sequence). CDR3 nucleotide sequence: TGTGCCAGCAGCTTAGAGGACAGACCTAATTCACCCCTCCACTTT. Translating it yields CASSLEDRPNSPLHF.

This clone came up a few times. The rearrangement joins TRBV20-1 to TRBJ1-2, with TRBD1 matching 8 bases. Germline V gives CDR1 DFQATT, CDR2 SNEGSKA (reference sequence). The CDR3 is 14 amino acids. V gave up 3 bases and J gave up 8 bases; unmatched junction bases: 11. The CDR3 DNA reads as TGCAGTGCTAGTTTAGGCAGGGGGCTTGGAGGCTACACCTTC. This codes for CSASLGRGLGGYTF.

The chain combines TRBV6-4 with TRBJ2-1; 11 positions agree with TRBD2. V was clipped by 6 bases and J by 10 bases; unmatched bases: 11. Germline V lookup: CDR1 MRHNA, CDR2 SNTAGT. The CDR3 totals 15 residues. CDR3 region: CASSSGTSGTIEQFF. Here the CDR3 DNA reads TGTGCCAGCAGCTCCGGGACTAGCGGCACTATCGAGCAGTTCTTC.

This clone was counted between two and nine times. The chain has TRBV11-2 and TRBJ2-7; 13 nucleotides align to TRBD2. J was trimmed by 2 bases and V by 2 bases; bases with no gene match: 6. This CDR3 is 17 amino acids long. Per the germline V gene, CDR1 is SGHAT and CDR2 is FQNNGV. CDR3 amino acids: CASSLRTGTSGTYEQYF. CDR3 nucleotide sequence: TGTGCCAGCAGCTTAAGGACCGGGACTAGCGGGACCTACGAGCAGTACTTC.

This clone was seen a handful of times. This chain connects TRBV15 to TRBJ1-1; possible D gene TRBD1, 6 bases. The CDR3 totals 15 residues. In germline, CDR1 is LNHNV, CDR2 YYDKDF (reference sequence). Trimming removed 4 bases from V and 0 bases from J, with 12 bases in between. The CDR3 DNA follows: TGTGCCACCAGCATCTCCAGGGGATTGAACACTGAAGCTTTCTTT. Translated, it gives CATSISRGLNTEAFF.

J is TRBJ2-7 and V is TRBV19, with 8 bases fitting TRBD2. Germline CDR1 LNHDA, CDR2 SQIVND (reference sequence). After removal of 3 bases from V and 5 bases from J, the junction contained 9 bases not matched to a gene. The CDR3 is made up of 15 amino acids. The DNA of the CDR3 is TGTGCCAGTAGTATGTCCGTCAGCGGGAGCCACGAGCAGTACTTC. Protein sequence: CASSMSVSGSHEQYF. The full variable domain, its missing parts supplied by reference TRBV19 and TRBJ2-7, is DGGITQSPKYLFRKEGQNVTLSCEQNLNHDAMYWYRQDPGQGLRLIYYSQIVNDFQKGDIAEGYSVSREKKESFPLTVTSAQKNPTAFYLCASSMSVSGSHEQYFGPGTRLTVT.

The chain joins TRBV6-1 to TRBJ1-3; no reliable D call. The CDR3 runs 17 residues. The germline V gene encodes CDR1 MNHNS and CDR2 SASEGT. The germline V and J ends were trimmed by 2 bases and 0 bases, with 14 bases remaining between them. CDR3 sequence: CASSEQRPSLSGNTIYF. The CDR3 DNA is TGTGCCAGCAGTGAACAGCGTCCAAGCCTCTCTGGAAACACCATATATTTT.

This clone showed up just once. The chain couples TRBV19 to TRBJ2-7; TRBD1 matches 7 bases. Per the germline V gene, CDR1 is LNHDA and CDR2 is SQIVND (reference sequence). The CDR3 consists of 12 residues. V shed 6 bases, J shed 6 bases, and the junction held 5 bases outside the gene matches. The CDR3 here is CASRDYRGEQYF. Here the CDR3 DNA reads TGTGCCAGTAGGGATTACAGGGGCGAGCAGTACTTC. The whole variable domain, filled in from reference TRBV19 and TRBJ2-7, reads DGGITQSPKYLFRKEGQNVTLSCEQNLNHDAMYWYRQDPGQGLRLIYYSQIVNDFQKGDIAEGYSVSREKKESFPLTVTSAQKNPTAFYLCASRDYRGEQYFGPGTRLTVT.

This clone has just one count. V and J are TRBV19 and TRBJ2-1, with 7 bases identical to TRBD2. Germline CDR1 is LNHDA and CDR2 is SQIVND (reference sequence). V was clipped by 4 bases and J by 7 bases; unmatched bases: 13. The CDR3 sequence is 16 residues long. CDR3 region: CASSTKLAKGGNEQFF. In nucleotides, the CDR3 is TGTGCCAGTAGTACAAAACTAGCGAAAGGAGGAAATGAGCAGTTCTTC.

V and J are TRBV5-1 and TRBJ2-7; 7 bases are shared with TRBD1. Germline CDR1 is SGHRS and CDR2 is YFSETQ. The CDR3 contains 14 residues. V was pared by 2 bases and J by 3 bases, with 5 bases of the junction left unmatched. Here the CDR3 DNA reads TGCGCCAGCAGCTTTAGGGGGCCACTCTACGAGCAGTACTTC. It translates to CASSFRGPLYEQYF.

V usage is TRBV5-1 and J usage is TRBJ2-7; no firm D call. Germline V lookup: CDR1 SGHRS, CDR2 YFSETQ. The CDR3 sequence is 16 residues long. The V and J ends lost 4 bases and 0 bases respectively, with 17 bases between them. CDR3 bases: TGCGCCAGCAGCCCCCGCGCTACAGACCACTCCTACGAGCAGTACTTC. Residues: CASSPRATDHSYEQYF.

CDR3 sequence reads: CASSAGQNKNEKLFF. The CDR3 coding sequence is TGTGCCAGCAGCGCGGGACAGAACAAGAATGAAAAACTGTTTTTT. The V gene is TRBV5-8, the J gene TRBJ1-4, with 7 positions matching TRBD1. CDR1 and CDR2 from the germline V gene are SGHTS and YDEGEE. Trimming at V came to 4 bases and at J to 5 bases, leaving 8 bases not matched to a gene. This CDR3 region has 15 residues.

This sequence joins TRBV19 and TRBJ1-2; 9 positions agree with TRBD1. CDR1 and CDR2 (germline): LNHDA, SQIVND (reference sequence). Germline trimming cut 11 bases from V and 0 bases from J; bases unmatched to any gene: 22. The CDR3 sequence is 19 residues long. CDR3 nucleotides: TGTGCCGTAGCCGCCACGATTCGGCGGACAGGGGAAACTAACTATGGCTACACCTTC. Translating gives CAVAATIRRTGETNYGYTF.

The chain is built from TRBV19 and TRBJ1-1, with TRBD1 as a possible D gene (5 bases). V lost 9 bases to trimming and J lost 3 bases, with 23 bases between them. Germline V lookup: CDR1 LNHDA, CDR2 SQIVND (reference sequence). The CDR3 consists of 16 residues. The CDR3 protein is CASLPDTRVGYTEAFF. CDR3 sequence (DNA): TGTGCCAGCCTCCCGGACACCCGAGTGGGTTACACTGAAGCTTTCTTT.

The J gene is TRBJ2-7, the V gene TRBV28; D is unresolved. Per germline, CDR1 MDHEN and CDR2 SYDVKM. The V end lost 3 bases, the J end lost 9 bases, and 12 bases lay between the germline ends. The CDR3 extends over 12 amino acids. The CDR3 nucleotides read TGTGCCAGCAGTTTGAAGACTTCGGTGCAGTACTTC. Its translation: CASSLKTSVQYF. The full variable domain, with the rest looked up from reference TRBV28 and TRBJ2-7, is DVKVTQSSRYLVKRTGEKVFLECVQDMDHENMFWYRQDPGLGLRLIYFSYDVKMKEKGDIPEGYSVSREKKERFSLILESASTNQTSMYLCASSLKTSVQYFGPGTRLTVT.